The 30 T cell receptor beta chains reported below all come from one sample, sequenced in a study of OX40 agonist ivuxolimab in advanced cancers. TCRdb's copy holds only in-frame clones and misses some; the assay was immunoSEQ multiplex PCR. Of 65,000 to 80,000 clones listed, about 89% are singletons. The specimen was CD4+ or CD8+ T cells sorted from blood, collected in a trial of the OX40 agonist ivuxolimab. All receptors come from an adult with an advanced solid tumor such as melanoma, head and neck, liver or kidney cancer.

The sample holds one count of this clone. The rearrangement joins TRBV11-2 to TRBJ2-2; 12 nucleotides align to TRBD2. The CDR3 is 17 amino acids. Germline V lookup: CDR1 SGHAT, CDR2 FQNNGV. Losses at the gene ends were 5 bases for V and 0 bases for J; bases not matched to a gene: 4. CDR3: CASSPLAGGPNTGELFF. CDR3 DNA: TGTGCCAGCAGCCCCCTAGCGGGAGGGCCGAACACCGGGGAGCTGTTTTTT.

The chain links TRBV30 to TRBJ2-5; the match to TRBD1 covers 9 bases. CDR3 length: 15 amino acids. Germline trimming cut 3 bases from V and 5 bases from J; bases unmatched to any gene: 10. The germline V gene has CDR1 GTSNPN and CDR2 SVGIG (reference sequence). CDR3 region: CAWSGRTGVRETQYF. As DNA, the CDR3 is TGTGCCTGGAGCGGCAGGACAGGGGTTCGGGAGACCCAGTACTTC.

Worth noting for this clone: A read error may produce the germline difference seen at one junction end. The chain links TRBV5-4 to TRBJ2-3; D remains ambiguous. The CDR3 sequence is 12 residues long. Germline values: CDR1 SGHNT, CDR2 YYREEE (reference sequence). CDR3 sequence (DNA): TGTGCCAGCGGCTTGGCCACAGATACGCAGTATTTT. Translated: CASGLATDTQYF.

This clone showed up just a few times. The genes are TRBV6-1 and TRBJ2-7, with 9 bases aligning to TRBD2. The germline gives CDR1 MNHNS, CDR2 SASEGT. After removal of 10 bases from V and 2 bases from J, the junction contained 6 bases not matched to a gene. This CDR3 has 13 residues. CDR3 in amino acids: CAIDSGRPYEQYF. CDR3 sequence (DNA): TGTGCCATCGATAGCGGGAGACCCTACGAGCAGTACTTC.

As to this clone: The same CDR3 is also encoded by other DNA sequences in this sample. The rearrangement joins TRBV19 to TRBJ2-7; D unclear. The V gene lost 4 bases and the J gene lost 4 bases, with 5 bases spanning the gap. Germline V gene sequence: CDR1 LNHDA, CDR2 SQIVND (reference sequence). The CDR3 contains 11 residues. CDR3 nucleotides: TGTGCCAGTAGTACGGGTTACGAGCAGTACTTC. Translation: CASSTGYEQYF. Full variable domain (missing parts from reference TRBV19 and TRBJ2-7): DGGITQSPKYLFRKEGQNVTLSCEQNLNHDAMYWYRQDPGQGLRLIYYSQIVNDFQKGDIAEGYSVSREKKESFPLTVTSAQKNPTAFYLCASSTGYEQYFGPGTRLTVT.

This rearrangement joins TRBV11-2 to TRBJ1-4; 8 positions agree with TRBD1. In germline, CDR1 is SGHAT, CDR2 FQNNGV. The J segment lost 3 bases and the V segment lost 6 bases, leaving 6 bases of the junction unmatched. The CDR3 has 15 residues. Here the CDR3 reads CASRETTGANEKLFF. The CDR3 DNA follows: TGTGCCAGCAGGGAGACGACAGGGGCTAATGAAAAACTGTTTTTT. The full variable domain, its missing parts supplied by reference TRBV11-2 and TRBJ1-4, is EAGVAQSPRYKIIEKRQSVAFWCNPISGHATLYWYQQILGQGPKLLIQFQNNGVVDDSQLPKDRFSAERLKGVDSTLKIQPAKLEDSAVYLCASRETTGANEKLFFGSGTQLSVL.

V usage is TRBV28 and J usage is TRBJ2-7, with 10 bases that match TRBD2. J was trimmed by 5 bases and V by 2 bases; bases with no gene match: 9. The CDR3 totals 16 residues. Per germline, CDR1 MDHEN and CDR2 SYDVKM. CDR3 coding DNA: TGTGCCAGCAGTTTACCCACTAGCGGGACACGGGACGAGCAGTACTTC. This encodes CASSLPTSGTRDEQYF.

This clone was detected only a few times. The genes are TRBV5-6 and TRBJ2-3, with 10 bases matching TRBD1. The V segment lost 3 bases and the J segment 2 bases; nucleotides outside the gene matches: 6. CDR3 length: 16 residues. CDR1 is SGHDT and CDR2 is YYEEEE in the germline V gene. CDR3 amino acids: CASSYSGTGDTDTQYF. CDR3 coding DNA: TGTGCCAGCAGCTACTCCGGGACAGGGGACACAGATACGCAGTATTTT.

This CDR3 reads CASSLIAGELYEQYF. The DNA of the CDR3 is TGTGCCAGCAGTTTAATCGCAGGGGAACTCTACGAGCAGTACTTC. The gene calls are TRBV27 and TRBJ2-7, with D possibly being TRBD1 (6 bases). Trimming stripped 2 bases from V and 3 bases from J, with 14 bases between. This CDR3 has 15 residues. Germline assignment: CDR1 MNHEY and CDR2 SMNVEV (reference sequence).

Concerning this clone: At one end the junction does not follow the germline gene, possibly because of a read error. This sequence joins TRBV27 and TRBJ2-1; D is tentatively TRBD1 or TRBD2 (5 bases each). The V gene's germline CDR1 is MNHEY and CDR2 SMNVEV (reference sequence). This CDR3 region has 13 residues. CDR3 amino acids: CASRFGGYNEQFF. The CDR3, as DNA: TGTGCCAGCCGTTTTGGGGGCTACAATGAGCAGTTCTTC.

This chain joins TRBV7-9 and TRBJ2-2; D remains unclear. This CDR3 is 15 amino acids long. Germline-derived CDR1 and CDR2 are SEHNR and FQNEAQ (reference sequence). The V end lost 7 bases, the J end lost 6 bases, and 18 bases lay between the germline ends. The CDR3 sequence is CASNPSESVPGELFF. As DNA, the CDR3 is TGTGCCAGCAACCCCAGCGAGAGTGTGCCCGGGGAGCTGTTTTTT.

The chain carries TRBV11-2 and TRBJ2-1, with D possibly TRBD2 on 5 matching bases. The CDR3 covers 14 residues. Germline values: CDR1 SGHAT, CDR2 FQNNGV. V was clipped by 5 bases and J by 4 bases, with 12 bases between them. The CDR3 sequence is CASSPGGGYNEQFF. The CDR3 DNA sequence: TGTGCCAGCAGCCCTGGCGGAGGATACAATGAGCAGTTCTTC.

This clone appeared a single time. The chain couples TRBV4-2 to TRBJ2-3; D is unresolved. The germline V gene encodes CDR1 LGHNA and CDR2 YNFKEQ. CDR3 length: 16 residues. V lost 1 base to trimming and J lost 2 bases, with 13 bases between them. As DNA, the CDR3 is TGTGCCAGCAGCCAAGCGGCTGATGCTATCACAGATACGCAGTATTTT. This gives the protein CASSQAADAITDTQYF.

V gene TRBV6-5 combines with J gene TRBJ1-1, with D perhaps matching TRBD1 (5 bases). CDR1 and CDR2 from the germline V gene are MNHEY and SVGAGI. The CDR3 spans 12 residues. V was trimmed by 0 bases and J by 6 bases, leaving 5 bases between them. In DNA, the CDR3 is TGTGCCAGCAGTTACTCGACAGCTGAAGCTTTCTTT. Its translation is CASSYSTAEAFF.

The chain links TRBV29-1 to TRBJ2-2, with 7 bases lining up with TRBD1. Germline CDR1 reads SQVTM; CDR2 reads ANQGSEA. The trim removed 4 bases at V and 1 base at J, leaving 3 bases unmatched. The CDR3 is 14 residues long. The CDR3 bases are TGCAGCGTTGTAGGACAGGAGAACACCGGGGAGCTGTTTTTT. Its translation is CSVVGQENTGELFF.

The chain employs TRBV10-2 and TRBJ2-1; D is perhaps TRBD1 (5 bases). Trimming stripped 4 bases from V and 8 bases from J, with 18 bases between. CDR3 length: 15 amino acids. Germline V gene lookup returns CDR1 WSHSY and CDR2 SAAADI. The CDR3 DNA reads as TGCGCCAGCAGTGGAAGGACAACGGCGAACGATGAGCAGTTCTTC. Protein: CASSGRTTANDEQFF.

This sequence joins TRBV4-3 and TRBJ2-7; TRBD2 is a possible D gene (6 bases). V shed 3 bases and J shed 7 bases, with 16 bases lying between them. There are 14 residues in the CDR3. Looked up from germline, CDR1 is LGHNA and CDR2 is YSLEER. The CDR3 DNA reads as TGCGCCAGCAGCCACGGGGGTCTCACGGGAGAGCAGTACTTC. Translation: CASSHGGLTGEQYF.

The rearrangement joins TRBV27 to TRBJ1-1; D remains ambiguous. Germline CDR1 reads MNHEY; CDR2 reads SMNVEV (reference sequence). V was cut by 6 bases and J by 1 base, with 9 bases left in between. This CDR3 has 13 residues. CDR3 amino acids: CASRTAPNTEAFF. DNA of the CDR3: TGTGCCAGCAGAACAGCTCCGAACACTGAAGCTTTCTTT.

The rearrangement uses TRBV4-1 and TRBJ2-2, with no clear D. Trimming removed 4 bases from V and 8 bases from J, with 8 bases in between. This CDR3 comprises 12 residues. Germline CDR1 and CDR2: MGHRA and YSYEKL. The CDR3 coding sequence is TGCGCCAGCAGCCTACCCCGGGGGGAGCTGTTTTTT. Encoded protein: CASSLPRGELFF.

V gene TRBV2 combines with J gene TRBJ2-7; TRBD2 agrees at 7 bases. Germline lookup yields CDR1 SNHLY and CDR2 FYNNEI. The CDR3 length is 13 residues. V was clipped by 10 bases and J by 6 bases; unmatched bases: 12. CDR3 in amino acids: CANEGRETSEQYF. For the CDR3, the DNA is TGTGCCAATGAGGGGCGGGAGACCTCCGAGCAGTACTTC.

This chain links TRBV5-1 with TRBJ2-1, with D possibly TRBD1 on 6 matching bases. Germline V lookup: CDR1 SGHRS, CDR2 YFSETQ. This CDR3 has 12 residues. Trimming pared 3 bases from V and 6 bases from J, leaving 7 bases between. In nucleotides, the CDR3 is TGCGCCAGCAGCTCCAGGGGCAATGAGCAGTTCTTC. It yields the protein CASSSRGNEQFF.

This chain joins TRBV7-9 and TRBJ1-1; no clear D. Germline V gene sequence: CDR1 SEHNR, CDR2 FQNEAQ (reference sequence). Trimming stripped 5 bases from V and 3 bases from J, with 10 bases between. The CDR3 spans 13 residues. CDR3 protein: CASSPIGHTEAFF. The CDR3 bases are TGTGCCAGCAGCCCTATTGGGCACACTGAAGCTTTCTTT.

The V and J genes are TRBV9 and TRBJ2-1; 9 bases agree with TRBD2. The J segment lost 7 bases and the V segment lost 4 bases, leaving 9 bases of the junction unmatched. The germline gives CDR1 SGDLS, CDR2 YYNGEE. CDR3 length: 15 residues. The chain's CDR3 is CASSQAGGTGNEQFF. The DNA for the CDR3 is TGTGCCAGCAGCCAAGCGGGAGGCACGGGTAATGAGCAGTTCTTC.

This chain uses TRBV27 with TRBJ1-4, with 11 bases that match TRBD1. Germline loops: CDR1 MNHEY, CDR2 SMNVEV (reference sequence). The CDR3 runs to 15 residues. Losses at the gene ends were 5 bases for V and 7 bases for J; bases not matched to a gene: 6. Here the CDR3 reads CASSPWTGGGEKLFF. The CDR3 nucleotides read TGTGCCAGCAGTCCCTGGACAGGGGGCGGTGAAAAACTGTTTTTT.

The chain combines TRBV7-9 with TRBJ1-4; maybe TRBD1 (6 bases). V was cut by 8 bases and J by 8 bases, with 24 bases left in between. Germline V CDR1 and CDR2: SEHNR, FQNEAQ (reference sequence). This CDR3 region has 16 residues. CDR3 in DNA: TGTGCCAGCTTCGGACCGAACGAGGGGGTACGGGAAAAACTGTTTTTT. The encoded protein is CASFGPNEGVREKLFF. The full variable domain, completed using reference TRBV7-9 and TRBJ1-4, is DTGVSQNPRHKITKRGQNVTFRCDPISEHNRLYWYRQTLGQGPEFLTYFQNEAQLEKSRLLSDRFSAERPKGSFSTLEIQRTEQGDSAMYLCASFGPNEGVREKLFFGSGTQLSVL.

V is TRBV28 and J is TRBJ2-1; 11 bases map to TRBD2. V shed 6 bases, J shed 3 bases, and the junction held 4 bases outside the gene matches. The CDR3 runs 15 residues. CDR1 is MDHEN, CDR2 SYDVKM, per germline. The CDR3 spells CASRGLAVFYNEQFF. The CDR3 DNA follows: TGTGCCAGCAGGGGACTAGCGGTATTCTACAATGAGCAGTTCTTC.

The CDR3 spells CASSSGGLYEQYF. The CDR3, as DNA: TGTGCCAGCAGCTCCGGGGGGCTCTACGAGCAGTACTTC. The gene calls are TRBV7-9 and TRBJ2-7; possibly TRBD2 for D (7 bases). The CDR3 contains 13 residues. V was shortened by 4 bases and J by 3 bases, with 10 bases between the two germline ends. Germline values: CDR1 SEHNR, CDR2 FQNEAQ (reference sequence). Drawing the rest from reference TRBV7-9 and TRBJ2-7, the complete variable domain is DTGVSQNPRHKITKRGQNVTFRCDPISEHNRLYWYRQTLGQGPEFLTYFQNEAQLEKSRLLSDRFSAERPKGSFSTLEIQRTEQGDSAMYLCASSSGGLYEQYFGPGTRLTVT.

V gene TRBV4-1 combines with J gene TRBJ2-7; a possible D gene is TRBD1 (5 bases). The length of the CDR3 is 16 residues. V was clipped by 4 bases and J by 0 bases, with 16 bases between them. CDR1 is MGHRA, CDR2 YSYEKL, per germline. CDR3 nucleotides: TGCGCCAGCAGCCCCCGTCCAGGGAAGGGCTCCTACGAGCAGTACTTC. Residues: CASSPRPGKGSYEQYF.

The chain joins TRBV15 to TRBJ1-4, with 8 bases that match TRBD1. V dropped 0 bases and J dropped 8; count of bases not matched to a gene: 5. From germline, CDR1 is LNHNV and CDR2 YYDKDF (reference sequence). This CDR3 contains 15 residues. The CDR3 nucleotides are TGTGCCACCAGCAGAGATAGACAGGGGCAGGAAAAACTGTTTTTT. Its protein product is CATSRDRQGQEKLFF. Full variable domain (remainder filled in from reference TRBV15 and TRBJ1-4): DAMVIQNPRYQVTQFGKPVTLSCSQTLNHNVMYWYQQKSSQAPKLLFHYYDKDFNNEADTPDNFQSRRPNTSFCFLDIRSPGLGDTAMYLCATSRDRQGQEKLFFGSGTQLSVL.

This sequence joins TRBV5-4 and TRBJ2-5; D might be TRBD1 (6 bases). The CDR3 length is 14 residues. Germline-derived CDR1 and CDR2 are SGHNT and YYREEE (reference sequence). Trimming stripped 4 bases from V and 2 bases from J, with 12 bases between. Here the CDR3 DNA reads TGTGCCAGCAGCCTGCTGACAGGACAAGAGACCCAGTACTTC. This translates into CASSLLTGQETQYF.